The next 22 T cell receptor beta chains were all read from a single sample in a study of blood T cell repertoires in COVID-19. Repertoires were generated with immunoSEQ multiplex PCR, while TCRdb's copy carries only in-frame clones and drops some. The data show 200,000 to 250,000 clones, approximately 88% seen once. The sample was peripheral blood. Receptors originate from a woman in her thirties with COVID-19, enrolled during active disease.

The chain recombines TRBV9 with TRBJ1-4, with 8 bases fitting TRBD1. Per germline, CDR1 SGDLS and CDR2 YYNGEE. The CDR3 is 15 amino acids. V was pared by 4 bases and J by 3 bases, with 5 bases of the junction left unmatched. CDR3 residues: CASSPTGGANEKLFF. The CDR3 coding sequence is TGTGCCAGCAGCCCTACAGGGGGGGCTAATGAAAAACTGTTTTTT.

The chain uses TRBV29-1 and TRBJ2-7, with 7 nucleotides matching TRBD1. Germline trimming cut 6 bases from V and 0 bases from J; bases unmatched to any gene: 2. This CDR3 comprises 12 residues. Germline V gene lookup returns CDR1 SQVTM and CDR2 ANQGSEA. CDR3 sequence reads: CSVGDSSYEQYF. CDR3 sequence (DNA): TGCAGCGTGGGGGACAGCTCCTACGAGCAGTACTTC.

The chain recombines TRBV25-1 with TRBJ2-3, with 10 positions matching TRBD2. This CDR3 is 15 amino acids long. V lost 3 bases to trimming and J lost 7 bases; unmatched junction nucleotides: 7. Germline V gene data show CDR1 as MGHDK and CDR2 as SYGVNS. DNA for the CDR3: TGTGCCAGCAGTGATCAGCGGGAGGGCCCCAATACGCAGTATTTT. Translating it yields CASSDQREGPNTQYF.

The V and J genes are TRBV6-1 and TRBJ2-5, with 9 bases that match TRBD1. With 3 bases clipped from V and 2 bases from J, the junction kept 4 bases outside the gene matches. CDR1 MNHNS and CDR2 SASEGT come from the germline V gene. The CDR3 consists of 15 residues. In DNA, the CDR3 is TGTGCCAGCAGTGATGGGACAGGGCCTCAAGAGACCCAGTACTTC. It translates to CASSDGTGPQETQYF.

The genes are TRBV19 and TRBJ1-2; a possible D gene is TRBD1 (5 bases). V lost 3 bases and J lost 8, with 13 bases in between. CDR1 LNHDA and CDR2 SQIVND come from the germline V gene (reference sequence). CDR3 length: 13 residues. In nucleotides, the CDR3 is TGTGCCAGTAGTATCGGGACTAATAACGGCTACACCTTC. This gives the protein CASSIGTNNGYTF.

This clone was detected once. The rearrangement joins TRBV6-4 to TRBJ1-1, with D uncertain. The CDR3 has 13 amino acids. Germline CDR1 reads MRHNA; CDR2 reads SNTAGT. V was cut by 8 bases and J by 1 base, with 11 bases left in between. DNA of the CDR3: TGTGCCAGCTCTTTCGGTGAGAACACTGAAGCTTTCTTT. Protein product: CASSFGENTEAFF.

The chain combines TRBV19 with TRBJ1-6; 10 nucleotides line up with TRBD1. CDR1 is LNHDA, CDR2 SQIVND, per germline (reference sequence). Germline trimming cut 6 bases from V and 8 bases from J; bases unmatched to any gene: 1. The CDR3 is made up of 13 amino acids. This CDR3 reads CASSGTGDSPLHF. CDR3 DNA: TGTGCCAGTAGCGGGACAGGGGATTCACCCCTCCACTTT.

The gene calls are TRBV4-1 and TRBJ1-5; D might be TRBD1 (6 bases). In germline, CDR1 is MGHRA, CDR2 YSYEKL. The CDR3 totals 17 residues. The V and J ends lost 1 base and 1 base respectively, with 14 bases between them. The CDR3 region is CASSQGLGGGSNQPQHF. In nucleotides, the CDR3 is TGCGCCAGCAGCCAAGGCTTAGGGGGGGGGAGCAATCAGCCCCAGCATTTT.

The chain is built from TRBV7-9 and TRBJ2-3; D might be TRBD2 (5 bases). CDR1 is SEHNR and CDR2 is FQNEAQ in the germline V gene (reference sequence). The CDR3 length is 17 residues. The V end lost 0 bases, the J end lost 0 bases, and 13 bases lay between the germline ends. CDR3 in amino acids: CASSLARLATSTDTQYF. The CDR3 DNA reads TGTGCCAGCAGCTTAGCGCGTCTAGCAACTAGCACAGATACGCAGTATTTT.

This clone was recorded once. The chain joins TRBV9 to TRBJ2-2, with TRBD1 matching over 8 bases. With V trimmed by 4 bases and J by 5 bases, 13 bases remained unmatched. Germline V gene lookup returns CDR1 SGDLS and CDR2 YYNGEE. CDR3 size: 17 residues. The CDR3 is CASSTTNRGYKTGELFF. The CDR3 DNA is TGTGCCAGCAGCACCACCAACAGGGGGTATAAGACCGGGGAGCTGTTTTTT.

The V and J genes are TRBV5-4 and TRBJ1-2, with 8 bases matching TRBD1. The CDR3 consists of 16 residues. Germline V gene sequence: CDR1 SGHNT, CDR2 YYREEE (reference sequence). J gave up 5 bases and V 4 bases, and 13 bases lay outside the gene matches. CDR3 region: CASSHSTGEREYGYTF. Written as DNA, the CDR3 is TGTGCCAGCAGCCACTCGACAGGGGAAAGGGAATATGGCTACACCTTC. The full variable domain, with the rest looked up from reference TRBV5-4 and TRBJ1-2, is ETGVTQSPTHLIKTRGQQVTLRCSSQSGHNTVSWYQQALGQGPQFIFQYYREEENGRGNFPPRFSGLQFPNYSSELNVNALELDDSALYLCASSHSTGEREYGYTFGSGTRLTVV.

The CDR3 sequence: CASGGGEDTEAFF. CDR3 sequence (DNA): TGTGCCAGCGGAGGGGGCGAAGACACTGAAGCTTTCTTT. This chain connects TRBV13 to TRBJ1-1; TRBD1 matches 7 bases. Per germline, CDR1 PRHDT and CDR2 FYEKMQ (reference sequence). With V trimmed by 8 bases and J by 3 bases, 6 bases remained unmatched. The CDR3 is made up of 13 amino acids.

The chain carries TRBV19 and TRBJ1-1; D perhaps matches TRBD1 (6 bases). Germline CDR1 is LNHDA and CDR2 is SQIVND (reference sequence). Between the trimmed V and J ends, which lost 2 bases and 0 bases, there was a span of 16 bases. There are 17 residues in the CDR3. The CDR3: CASSIWAGVHMNTEAFF. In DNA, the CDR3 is TGTGCCAGTAGTATATGGGCAGGGGTACACATGAACACTGAAGCTTTCTTT.

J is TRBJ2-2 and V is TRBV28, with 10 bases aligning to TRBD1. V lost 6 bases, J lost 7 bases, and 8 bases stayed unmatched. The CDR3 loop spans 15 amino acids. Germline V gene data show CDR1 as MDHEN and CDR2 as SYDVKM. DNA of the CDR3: TGTGCCAGCAGACAAGGACAGGGGGGAGTCGGGGAGCTGTTTTTT. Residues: CASRQGQGGVGELFF. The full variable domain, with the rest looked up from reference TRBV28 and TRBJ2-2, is DVKVTQSSRYLVKRTGEKVFLECVQDMDHENMFWYRQDPGLGLRLIYFSYDVKMKEKGDIPEGYSVSREKKERFSLILESASTNQTSMYLCASRQGQGGVGELFFGEGSRLTVL.

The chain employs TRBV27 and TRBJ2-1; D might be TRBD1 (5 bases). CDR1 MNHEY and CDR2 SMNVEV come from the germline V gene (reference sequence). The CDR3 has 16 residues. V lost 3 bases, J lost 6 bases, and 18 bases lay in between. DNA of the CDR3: TGTGCCAGCAGTTTCTTTCAGGGATCGACTGGCAATGAGCAGTTCTTC. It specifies CASSFFQGSTGNEQFF.

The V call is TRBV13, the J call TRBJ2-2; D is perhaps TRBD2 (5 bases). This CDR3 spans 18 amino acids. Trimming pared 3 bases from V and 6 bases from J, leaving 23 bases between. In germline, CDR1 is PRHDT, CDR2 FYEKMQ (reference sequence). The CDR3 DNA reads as TGTGCCAGCAGCTTGAGAACGGCGCGGAATATGGAGGCCGGGGAGCTGTTTTTT. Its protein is CASSLRTARNMEAGELFF.

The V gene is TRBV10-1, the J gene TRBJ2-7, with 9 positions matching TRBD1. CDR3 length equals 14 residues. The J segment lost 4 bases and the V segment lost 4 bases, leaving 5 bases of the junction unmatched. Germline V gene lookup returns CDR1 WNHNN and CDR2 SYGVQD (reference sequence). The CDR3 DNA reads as TGCGCCAGCAGTGCCATGGACAGGGGTTACGAGCAGTACTTC. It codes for CASSAMDRGYEQYF.

CDR3 in amino acids: CASSFSGGGGPYNEQFF. The CDR3 DNA reads TGTGCCAGCAGCTTCTCAGGCGGGGGGGGACCCTACAATGAGCAGTTCTTC. This rearrangement joins TRBV7-9 to TRBJ2-1; TRBD2 matches at 9 bases. Germline V gene lookup returns CDR1 SEHNR and CDR2 FQNEAQ (reference sequence). The CDR3 totals 17 residues. V lost 3 bases to trimming and J lost 2 bases; unmatched junction nucleotides: 8.

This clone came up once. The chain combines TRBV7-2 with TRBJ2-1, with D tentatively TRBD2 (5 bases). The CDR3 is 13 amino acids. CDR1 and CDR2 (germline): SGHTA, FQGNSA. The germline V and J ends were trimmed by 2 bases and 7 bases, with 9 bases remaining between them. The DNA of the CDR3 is TGTGCCAGCAGCTTACTTAGAGGGAATGAGCAGTTCTTC. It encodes CASSLLRGNEQFF.

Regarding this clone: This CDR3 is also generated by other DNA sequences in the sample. CDR3 residues: CASSDSETGELFF. In DNA form, the CDR3 reads TGTGCCAGCAGTGACTCGGAGACCGGGGAGCTGTTTTTT. V and J are TRBV6-4 and TRBJ2-2, with D hard to call. Trimming shortened V by 0 bases and J by 5 bases, and 4 bases separated the two germline ends. Germline loops: CDR1 MRHNA, CDR2 SNTAGT. This CDR3 region has 13 residues.

In DNA form, the CDR3 reads TGTGCCAGCAGTTCTTTGACAGGGGGAAACACCGGGGAGCTGTTTTTT. Its protein is CASSSLTGGNTGELFF. V and J are TRBV6-5 and TRBJ2-2; TRBD1 matches at 9 bases. Per germline, CDR1 MNHEY and CDR2 SVGAGI. Trimming took 4 bases from V and 2 from J; bases not matched to a gene: 5. The CDR3 length is 16 residues.

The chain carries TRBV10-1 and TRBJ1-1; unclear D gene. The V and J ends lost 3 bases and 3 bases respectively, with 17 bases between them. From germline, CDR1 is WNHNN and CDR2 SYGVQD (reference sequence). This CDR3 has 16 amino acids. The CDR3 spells CASSDEPVLRDTEAFF. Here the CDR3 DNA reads TGCGCCAGCAGTGATGAGCCAGTCTTGAGGGACACTGAAGCTTTCTTT.